Listed below are T cell receptor beta chains from one sample, sequenced in a study of blood T cell repertoires in COVID-19. Sequencing used immunoSEQ multiplex PCR; TCRdb keeps in-frame clones, though not all of them. The sample contains roughly 30,000 clones, about 88% of which appear only once. Material for sequencing was peripheral blood. The source of these receptors is a man between 65 and 85 years old with acute or convalescent COVID-19. CDR3s include the opening cysteine and the closing phenylalanine or tryptophan. D genes are given only for firm matches. Not all rows give a size; the values are once, few, many and, for expanded clones, a class.

CDR3 protein,CDR3 DNA,clone size,J gene,V gene,D gene
CASSQGAGGQFF,TGTGCCAGCAGCCAAGGGGCGGGAGGGCAGTTCTTC,-,TRBJ2-1,TRBV3-1/TRBV3-2,TRBD2
CAWSEQSSYNSPLHF,TGTGCCTGGAGTGAGCAAAGCTCCTATAATTCACCCCTCCACTTT,-,TRBJ1-6,TRBV30,-
CASRVKAGEHNEQFF,TGTGCCAGTAGGGTAAAAGCGGGAGAACACAATGAGCAGTTCTTC,-,TRBJ2-1,TRBV19,TRBD2
CASSSGHPNEQFF,TGTGCCAGCAGCTCCGGACATCCCAATGAGCAGTTCTTC,-,TRBJ2-1,TRBV7-3,-
CASSSDRGKGNTEAFF,TGTGCCAGCAGTTCCGACAGGGGGAAAGGGAACACTGAAGCTTTCTTT,-,TRBJ1-1,TRBV6-2/TRBV6-3,TRBD1
CASSEPRGTQHF,TGTGCCAGCAGTGAACCGCGGGGGACCCAGCATTTT,few,TRBJ1-5,TRBV6-1,-
CASSFPLTSGQETQYF,TGTGCCAGCAGCTTTCCGCTGACTAGCGGGCAAGAGACCCAGTACTTC,-,TRBJ2-5,TRBV3-1/TRBV3-2,TRBD2
CASSQQGNTEAFF,TGTGCCAGCAGCCAACAGGGGAACACTGAAGCTTTCTTT,once,TRBJ1-1,TRBV27,-
CASSETGFNEQFF,TGTGCCAGCAGTGAGACAGGGTTCAATGAGCAGTTCTTC,-,TRBJ2-1,TRBV2,TRBD1
CASSLQRGPGNTIYF,TGTGCCAGCAGCCTACAACGAGGTCCTGGAAACACCATATATTTT,once,TRBJ1-3,TRBV7-7,-
CASSLAGFSTDTQYF,TGTGCCAGCAGTTTAGCGGGGTTCTCCACAGATACGCAGTATTTT,once,TRBJ2-3,TRBV6-2/TRBV6-3,TRBD2
CASQGLAGINEQFF,TGTGCCTCCCAGGGACTAGCGGGAATCAATGAGCAGTTCTTC,-,TRBJ2-1,TRBV30,TRBD2
CASRGTAPQGGYTF,TGTGCCAGCAGGGGGACAGCCCCTCAGGGTGGCTACACCTTC,-,TRBJ1-2,TRBV2,TRBD1
CASSQPGQHQPQHF,TGTGCCAGCAGTCAACCGGGACAGCATCAGCCCCAGCATTTT,-,TRBJ1-5,TRBV28,TRBD1
CASSLQEREQFF,TGTGCCAGCAGTTTACAGGAACGCGAGCAGTTCTTC,-,TRBJ2-1,TRBV28,-
CASSTGRAQYF,TGTGCCAGCAGTACCGGGAGGGCCCAGTACTTC,-,TRBJ2-5,TRBV12-3/TRBV12-4,TRBD2
CASSLDTGVSGNTIYF,TGTGCCAGCAGCTTGGATACGGGGGTTTCTGGAAACACCATATATTTT,-,TRBJ1-3,TRBV7-8,-
CASSQPLASAGQNEQYF,TGTGCCAGCAGCCAACCATTGGCCTCGGCGGGGCAGAACGAGCAGTACTTC,-,TRBJ2-7,TRBV3-1/TRBV3-2,-
CASSHPVAGFYNSPLHF,TGTGCCAGCAGTCATCCCGTGGCGGGTTTTTATAATTCACCCCTCCACTTT,-,TRBJ1-6,TRBV7-9,-
CASSPGGVSNEQFF,TGTGCCAGCAGCCCAGGGGGAGTTTCCAATGAGCAGTTCTTC,-,TRBJ2-1,TRBV7-9,TRBD1
CASGRVRGPGYTF,TGTGCCTCCGGCCGGGTCAGGGGGCCTGGCTACACCTTC,-,TRBJ1-2,TRBV19,TRBD1
CASKTSGGVVQYF,TGTGCCAGCAAAACTAGCGGGGGGGTGGTGCAGTACTTC,-,TRBJ2-7,TRBV6-6,TRBD2
CATTWDSLYEQYF,TGTGCCACCACCTGGGACAGCCTTTACGAGCAGTACTTC,-,TRBJ2-7,TRBV10-3,TRBD1
CASSSEQGMGNQPQHF,TGTGCCAGCAGCTCGGAACAGGGAATGGGCAATCAGCCCCAGCATTTT,-,TRBJ1-5,TRBV7-2,-
CSAGQQNTEAFF,TGCAGCGCTGGACAGCAGAACACTGAAGCTTTCTTT,-,TRBJ1-1,TRBV29-1,-
CASSLGPGTSGQSEQFF,TGCGCCAGCAGCTTGGGACCCGGGACTAGCGGCCAAAGCGAGCAGTTCTTC,-,TRBJ2-1,TRBV5-1,TRBD2
CAISGGTGVNTEAFF,TGTGCCATCAGTGGTGGAACAGGGGTGAACACTGAAGCTTTCTTT,-,TRBJ1-1,TRBV10-3,TRBD1
CASRSDRTNYGYTF,TGTGCCAGCAGGAGCGACAGGACAAACTATGGCTACACCTTC,once,TRBJ1-2,TRBV5-4,-
CASSIDEGGRDNEQFF,TGTGCCAGTAGTATCGACGAGGGGGGGCGAGACAATGAGCAGTTCTTC,-,TRBJ2-1,TRBV19,-
CATRPPGGEDTQYF,TGTGCCACCCGACCCCCGGGAGGAGAAGATACGCAGTATTTT,-,TRBJ2-3,TRBV7-6,TRBD2
CSAKTSPNQPQHF,TGCAGCGCCAAGACTTCCCCCAATCAGCCCCAGCATTTT,few,TRBJ1-5,TRBV29-1,-
CASSYSTGASYEQYF,TGTGCCAGCAGTTATTCGACAGGGGCTTCCTACGAGCAGTACTTC,-,TRBJ2-7,TRBV6-5,TRBD1
CASSLDQTAQFF,TGTGCCAGCAGCTTAGACCAGACAGCCCAGTTCTTC,once,TRBJ2-1,TRBV7-9,-
CASSVAGELEETQYF,TGTGCCAGCAGTGTAGCGGGAGAATTGGAAGAGACCCAGTACTTC,-,TRBJ2-5,TRBV28,TRBD2
CASSPYRGKNAEAFF,TGTGCCAGCAGCCCCTACAGGGGAAAGAACGCTGAAGCTTTCTTT,-,TRBJ1-1,TRBV7-9,TRBD1
CASSFLNTEAFF,TGTGCCAGCAGCTTCCTAAACACTGAAGCTTTCTTT,-,TRBJ1-1,TRBV7-9,-
CVSSGTGHPSVDEQYF,TGTGTCAGTAGCGGGACAGGGCACCCCTCGGTCGACGAGCAGTACTTC,-,TRBJ2-7,TRBV19,-
CASSLAEASTDTQYF,TGTGCCAGCAGTTTAGCGGAGGCTAGCACAGATACGCAGTATTTT,-,TRBJ2-3,TRBV28,-
CASSQGRAGVNTGELFF,TGCGCCAGCAGCCAGGGACGAGCAGGGGTGAACACCGGGGAGCTGTTTTTT,-,TRBJ2-2,TRBV4-1,-
CASSQGSSYNYGYTF,TGTGCCAGCAGCCAGGGGTCCTCGTATAACTATGGCTACACCTTC,-,TRBJ1-2,TRBV6-5,-
CASTKRQFGEDIQYF,TGTGCCAGCACTAAAAGACAGTTCGGAGAAGACATTCAGTACTTC,-,TRBJ2-4,TRBV18,-
CASSLVGGWTTQEQYF,TGTGCCAGCAGCTTAGTCGGTGGTTGGACTACCCAGGAGCAGTACTTC,-,TRBJ2-7,TRBV7-2,-
CASSLRGAQFF,TGTGCCAGCAGCCTGCGTGGTGCGCAGTTCTTC,-,TRBJ2-1,TRBV5-5,-
CASSLRDSNSPLHF,TGCGCCAGCAGCTTGAGGGACAGCAATTCACCCCTCCACTTT,once,TRBJ1-6,TRBV5-1,TRBD1